The clone carrying this T cell receptor beta chain appeared a few times. TCRdb fed the PCR reads into MiXCR, producing one record per CDR3 protein. The data show 300,000 to 350,000 distinct CDR3 sequences, 20% to 25% seen once. The data derive from a study of molecular identifiers for immune sequencing clone quantification. For the study at large: Four of five RNA aliquots from approximately 20,000 or 100,000 naive CD8 T cells were sequenced.

CDR1 is LNHDA, CDR2 SQIVND, per germline (reference sequence). The CDR3 covers 13 residues. V dropped 1 base and J dropped 1 base, with 5 bases sitting between them. This receptor was identified in a human donor in good health. Some libraries in this study had Jurkat cell RNA spiked in. The source material was naive CD8+ T cells from blood, with Jurkat cell RNA spiked in. The sample's subset: FACS-sorted CD8+CD4-CCR7+CD45RA+ naive T cells. The chain recombines TRBV19 with TRBJ2-7; D uncertain. CDR3 sequence: CASSIVGSYEQYF. CDR3 in DNA: TGTGCCAGTAGTATAGTCGGGTCCTACGAGCAGTACTTC.